These 14 T cell receptor beta chains came from one sample sequenced in a study of beta chain features in type 1 diabetes (dated by TCRdb to about 2018). These receptors have no identified antigens. The receptor library was made with the immunoSEQ multiplex PCR assay. The High Capacity cDNA Reverse Transcription Kit was used to reverse transcribe all of the isolated RNA, meaning that expressed TCRB transcripts were what got sequenced. TCRdb's version of the immuneACCESS table is confined to in-frame rearrangements and falls short of the full clone set. An unresolved V gene accounts for under half of the shortfall where checked; the remainder is of unknown origin. This sample lists approximately 600,000 clones; around 12% were detected once. The biggest ten clones account for more than 0.095% of the sample. Study-wide findings and limitations: Type 1 diabetes patients showed a moderate but significant shortening of TCRB CDR3 length in all four CD4+ subsets.

The sample taken for sequencing was naive CD4+ T cells from blood. Reading the label with the study, this specimen's cell subset or site is: true naive CD4+ T cells. These receptors were collected from a man aged 25 to 45 with type 1 diabetes.

This clone has only a few counts. The sample carries other DNA sequences with the same CDR3. V gene TRBV28 combines with J gene TRBJ1-2; no firm D call. With 3 bases removed from V and 4 bases from J, the gap between germline ends came to 6 bases. Germline V gives CDR1 MDHEN, CDR2 SYDVKM. The CDR3 covers 12 residues. The CDR3 DNA follows: TGTGCCAGCAGTTTCCGCGGCTATGGCTACACCTTC. Protein product: CASSFRGYGYTF.

In this sample, this clone turned up a few times. The chain combines TRBV18 with TRBJ1-2; D uncertain. Germline V gives CDR1 KGHSH, CDR2 LQKENI. The CDR3 sequence is 12 residues long. The germline V and J ends were trimmed by 0 bases and 6 bases, with 5 bases remaining between them. The CDR3, as DNA: TGTGCCAGCTCACCACCGGAGCATGGCTACACCTTC. Its translation: CASSPPEHGYTF.

This clone was found a few times. The J gene is TRBJ2-2, the V gene TRBV5-1, with D uncertain. Trimming pared 2 bases from V and 1 base from J, leaving 6 bases between. The CDR3 totals 14 residues. Germline CDR1 SGHRS, CDR2 YFSETQ. The CDR3 sequence is CASSFNKNTGELFF. The CDR3 DNA follows: TGCGCCAGCAGCTTTAACAAGAACACCGGGGAGCTGTTTTTT. The whole variable domain, filled in from reference TRBV5-1 and TRBJ2-2, reads KAGVTQTPRYLIKTRGQQVTLSCSPISGHRSVSWYQQTPGQGLQFLFEYFSETQRNKGNFPGRFSGRQFSNSRSEMNVSTLELGDSALYLCASSFNKNTGELFFGEGSRLTVL.

This chain links TRBV27 with TRBJ2-1; D might be TRBD2 (6 bases). V was cut by 2 bases and J by 0 bases, with 17 bases left in between. Looked up from germline, CDR1 is MNHEY and CDR2 is SMNVEV (reference sequence). The CDR3 extends over 18 amino acids. The CDR3 region has the DNA TGTGCCAGCAGTTTAAGGAAGTGGGAGGCCGGCTCCTACAATGAGCAGTTCTTC. Its translation is CASSLRKWEAGSYNEQFF.

The genes are TRBV11-2 and TRBJ2-3; 7 bases are shared with TRBD2. The CDR3 is made up of 16 amino acids. V shed 4 bases, J shed 7 bases, and the junction held 14 bases outside the gene matches. Per germline, CDR1 SGHAT and CDR2 FQNNGV. In DNA, the CDR3 is TGTGCCAGCAGCTCTCGTCCGACTAGCATCACGAATACGCAGTATTTT. Protein sequence: CASSSRPTSITNTQYF.

In this sample, this clone turned up a few times. This rearrangement joins TRBV28 to TRBJ2-3; tentative D call: TRBD1 (6 bases). Trimming removed 6 bases at V and 0 bases at J, with 7 bases between. The CDR3 length is 13 residues. CDR1 is MDHEN and CDR2 is SYDVKM in the germline V gene. The CDR3 nucleotides read TGTGCCAGCAGACAGGGTAGCACAGATACGCAGTATTTT. This sequence encodes CASRQGSTDTQYF.

As to this clone: Other DNA sequences within the sample encode an identical CDR3. V usage is TRBV7-2 and J usage is TRBJ1-5; possible D gene TRBD1, 5 bases. Germline CDR1 reads SGHTA; CDR2 reads FQGNSA. With 4 bases removed from V and 3 bases from J, the gap between germline ends came to 10 bases. CDR3 length equals 14 residues. The CDR3 DNA reads TGTGCCAGCAGCTCCGACAGATTCAATCAGCCCCAGCATTTT. This encodes CASSSDRFNQPQHF. Full variable domain (missing parts from reference TRBV7-2 and TRBJ1-5): GAGVSQSPSNKVTEKGKDVELRCDPISGHTALYWYRQSLGQGLEFLIYFQGNSAPDKSGLPSDRFSAERTGGSVSTLTIQRTQQEDSAVYLCASSSDRFNQPQHFGDGTRLSIL.

This clone was seen a handful of times. The V call is TRBV9, the J call TRBJ2-1; 8 nucleotides line up with TRBD2. The germline gives CDR1 SGDLS, CDR2 YYNGEE. The V segment lost 0 bases and the J segment 6 bases; nucleotides outside the gene matches: 8. CDR3 length: 16 residues. The CDR3 DNA follows: TGTGCCAGCAGCGTAGTTATTAGCGGGGTCGTCAATGAGCAGTTCTTC. As protein: CASSVVISGVVNEQFF.

Concerning this clone itself: Other DNA sequences in the same sample also yield this CDR3. The chain combines TRBV2 with TRBJ2-1; D is ambiguous. The V end lost 6 bases, the J end lost 0 bases, and 3 bases lay between the germline ends. The CDR3 is 12 amino acids. Germline values: CDR1 SNHLY, CDR2 FYNNEI. The CDR3 loop reads CASSLSYNEQFF. The CDR3 nucleotides are TGTGCCAGCAGCCTCTCCTACAATGAGCAGTTCTTC.

The V and J genes are TRBV9 and TRBJ2-2, with 8 bases that match TRBD2. The CDR3 is made up of 16 amino acids. Germline-derived CDR1 and CDR2 are SGDLS and YYNGEE. Trimming removed 0 bases from V and 5 bases from J; junction bases left unmatched: 6. The CDR3 sequence: CASSVAGLVLTGELFF. The CDR3, as DNA: TGTGCCAGCAGCGTAGCGGGACTAGTCTTGACCGGGGAGCTGTTTTTT. Full variable domain (rest looked up from reference TRBV9 and TRBJ2-2): DSGVTQTPKHLITATGQRVTLRCSPRSGDLSVYWYQQSLDQGLQFLIQYYNGEERAKGNILERFSAQQFPDLHSELNLSSLELGDSALYFCASSVAGLVLTGELFFGEGSRLTVL.

This clone was counted between two and nine times. The V and J genes are TRBV9 and TRBJ2-5, with D maybe TRBD2 (6 bases). Germline V gene sequence: CDR1 SGDLS, CDR2 YYNGEE. This CDR3 has 14 residues. With 4 bases removed from V and 3 bases from J, the gap between germline ends came to 13 bases. Here the CDR3 DNA reads TGTGCCAGCAGCCTCACGGGGGAGAAAGAGACCCAGTACTTC. It codes for CASSLTGEKETQYF.

This clone was found a few times. The chain has TRBV25-1 and TRBJ2-7; D may be TRBD1 (6 bases). V shed 1 base and J shed 2 bases, with 15 bases lying between them. Germline V gene sequence: CDR1 MGHDK, CDR2 SYGVNS. This CDR3 is built from 16 residues. CDR3 coding DNA: TGTGCCAGCAGTGAATCAGGCCGACAGGAGACCTACGAGCAGTACTTC. The encoded protein is CASSESGRQETYEQYF.

This clone was observed a few times. This chain uses TRBV6-1 with TRBJ2-3, with D perhaps matching TRBD1 or TRBD2 (6 bases each). The germline gives CDR1 MNHNS, CDR2 SASEGT. CDR3 length: 16 amino acids. V shed 1 base and J shed 2 bases, with 13 bases lying between them. CDR3 sequence: CASSEEGGPYTDTQYF. CDR3 nucleotides: TGTGCCAGCAGTGAAGAGGGGGGTCCCTACACAGATACGCAGTATTTT.

This clone was counted a few times. At one boundary the junction diverges from the germline segment, which might be a read error. The chain carries TRBV5-8 and TRBJ1-2; the D gene is possibly TRBD1 (5 bases). CDR3 size: 8 residues. Germline-derived CDR1 and CDR2 are SGHTS and YDEGEE. In DNA form, the CDR3 reads TGTGCCAGCAGCAGACAGTCCTTC. It translates to CASSRQSF. Using reference TRBV5-8 and TRBJ1-2 for the parts outside the CDR3, the full variable domain is EAGVTQSPTHLIKTRGQQATLRCSPISGHTSVYWYQQALGLGLQFLLWYDEGEERNRGNFPPRFSGRQFPNYSSELNVNALELEDSALYLCASSRQSFGSGTRLTVV.